This T cell receptor beta chain was recovered during a study of blood T cell repertoires in COVID-19 (TCRdb year 2020). About the investigation overall: Samples from collaborators originated in the United States, Italy and Spain and spanned both the acute and convalescent phases of COVID-19. The prospective study material was composed of cDNA or gDNA derived from T cells, B-cell-depleted T cells, or PBMCs. The dataset comprised deeply sampled blood TCRbeta repertoires from subjects exposed to, actively infected with, or recovered from COVID-19. A freely available public database, intended as a resource for researchers studying the immune response to SARS-CoV-2, is where the repertoires were released. Samples came from the ongoing ImmuneRACE study (first 160 participants) plus 1,254 subjects from 6 global collaborators. Sample metadata almost always included a de-identified subject ID, COVID-19 status, age in years and sex. Where available, HLA class I and class II types were obtained from metadata supplied by the sample provider rather than from assay-based typing.

The immunoSEQ Assay, a bias-controlled multiplex PCR, was used to amplify TCRbeta CDR3 regions from genomic DNA. As for how the authors treated the data: Within the assay, amplification of reference gene primers was used to estimate how many nucleated cells each sample contained. To quantify the absolute abundance of each unique TCRbeta CDR3 rearrangement, sequence reads were collapsed and filtered. For each sample, productive Simpson clonality was calculated as the square root of Simpson's diversity index across productive rearrangements. The clones in this table, taken by TCRdb from immuneACCESS, are in-frame only. Not every clone is retained; where verified, under half of the shortfall comes from an unresolved V gene, and the cause of the rest is unknown. The DNA gave D and trimming, while V, J and clone size come from that table. The sample yields under 300,000 clones; 82% were counted once. The ten largest clonotypes hold 4.9% of the sample.

Regarding this clone: The clone's antigen remains unknown. There are no base qualities to consult, and no much larger clone falls within one base.

Each collaborating institution followed its own protocols to collect whole blood in K2EDTA tubes. For TCRbeta analysis, collaborator samples were shipped as frozen whole blood, as isolated PBMCs, or as DNA extracted from either sample type. Beyond this particular receptor, the publication reports: The quantity of clinical and demographic metadata differed by source and by participant and was supplied without curation.

The sequencing sample was made of peripheral blood. The sequence was obtained from a woman aged 80 or over with active or convalescent COVID-19.

The DNA sequence is TGTGCCAGCAGTTTAAGGGACACCTTGCGAGGCTACACCTTC. Protein translation: CASSLRDTLRGYTF. The chain is made from TRBV28 and TRBJ1-2; the D segment could be TRBD1, given 6 matching bases. Counted from cysteine to phenylalanine, this CDR3 has 14 amino acids. Only the CDR3 portion is preserved as DNA: 42 bases, with reading frame beginning at the first base. Taken from the germline V gene, the CDR1 and CDR2 loops are MDHEN and SYDVKM. The V and J ends are trimmed by 2 bases and 8 bases, leaving 15 bases between them.